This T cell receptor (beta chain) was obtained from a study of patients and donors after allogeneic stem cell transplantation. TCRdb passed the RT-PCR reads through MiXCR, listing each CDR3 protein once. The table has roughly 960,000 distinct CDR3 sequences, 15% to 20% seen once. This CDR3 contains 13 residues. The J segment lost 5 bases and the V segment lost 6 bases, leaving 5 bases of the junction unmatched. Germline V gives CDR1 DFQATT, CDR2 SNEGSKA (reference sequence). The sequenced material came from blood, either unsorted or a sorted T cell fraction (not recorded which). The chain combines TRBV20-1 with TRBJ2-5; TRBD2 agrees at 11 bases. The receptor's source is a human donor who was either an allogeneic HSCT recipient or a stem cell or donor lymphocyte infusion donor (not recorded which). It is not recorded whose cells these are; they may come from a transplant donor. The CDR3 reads CSAVAGGRETQYF. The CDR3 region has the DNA TGCAGTGCGGTAGCGGGGGGGCGCGAGACCCAGTACTTC.